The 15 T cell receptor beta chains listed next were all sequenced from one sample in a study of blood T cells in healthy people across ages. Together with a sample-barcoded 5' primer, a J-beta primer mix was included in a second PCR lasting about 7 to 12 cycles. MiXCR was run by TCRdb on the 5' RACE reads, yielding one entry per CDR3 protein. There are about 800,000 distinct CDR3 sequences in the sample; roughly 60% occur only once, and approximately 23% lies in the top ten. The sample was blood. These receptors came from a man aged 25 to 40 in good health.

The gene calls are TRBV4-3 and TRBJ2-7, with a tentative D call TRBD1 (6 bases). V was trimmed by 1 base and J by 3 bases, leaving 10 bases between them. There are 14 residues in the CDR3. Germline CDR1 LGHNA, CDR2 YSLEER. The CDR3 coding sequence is TGCGCCAGCAGCCAAGCCAGGGGTGGCTACGAGCAGTACTTC. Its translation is CASSQARGGYEQYF.

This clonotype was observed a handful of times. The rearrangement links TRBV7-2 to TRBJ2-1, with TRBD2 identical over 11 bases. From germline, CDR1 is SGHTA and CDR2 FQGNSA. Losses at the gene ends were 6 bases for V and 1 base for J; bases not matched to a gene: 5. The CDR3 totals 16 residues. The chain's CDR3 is CASRPPSGRSYNEQFF. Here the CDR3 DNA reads TGTGCCAGCAGACCTCCTAGCGGGAGGTCCTACAATGAGCAGTTCTTC.

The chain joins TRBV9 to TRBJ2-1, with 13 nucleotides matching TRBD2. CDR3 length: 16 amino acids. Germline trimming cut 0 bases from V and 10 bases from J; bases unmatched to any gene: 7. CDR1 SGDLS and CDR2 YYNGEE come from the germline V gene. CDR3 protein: CASSVVGLAGEKEQFF. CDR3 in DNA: TGTGCCAGCAGCGTAGTAGGACTAGCGGGAGAGAAGGAGCAGTTCTTC.

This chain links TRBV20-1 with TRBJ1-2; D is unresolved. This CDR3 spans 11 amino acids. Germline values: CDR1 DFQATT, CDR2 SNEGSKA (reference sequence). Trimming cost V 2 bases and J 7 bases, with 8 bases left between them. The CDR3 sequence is CSARLEGGYTF. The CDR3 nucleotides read TGCAGTGCTAGACTCGAAGGTGGCTACACCTTC.

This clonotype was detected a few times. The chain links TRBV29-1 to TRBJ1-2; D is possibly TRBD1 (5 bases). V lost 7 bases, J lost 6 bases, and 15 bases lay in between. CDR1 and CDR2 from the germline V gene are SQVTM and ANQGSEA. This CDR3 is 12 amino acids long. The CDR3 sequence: CSATGGEDGYTF. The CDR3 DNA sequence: TGCAGCGCAACGGGGGGTGAGGATGGCTACACCTTC.

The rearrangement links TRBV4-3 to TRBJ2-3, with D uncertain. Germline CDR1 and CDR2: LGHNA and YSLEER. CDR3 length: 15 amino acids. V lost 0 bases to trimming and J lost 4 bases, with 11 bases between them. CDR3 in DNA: TGCGCCAGCAGCCAAGATTCGCGGTCCGCAGATACGCAGTATTTT. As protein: CASSQDSRSADTQYF.

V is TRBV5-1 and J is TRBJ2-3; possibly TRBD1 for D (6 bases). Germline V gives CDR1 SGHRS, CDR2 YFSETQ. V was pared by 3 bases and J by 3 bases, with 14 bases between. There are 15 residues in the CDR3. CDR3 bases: TGCGCCAGCAGCTCACAGGGAGTTAGAACAGATACGCAGTATTTT. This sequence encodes CASSSQGVRTDTQYF.

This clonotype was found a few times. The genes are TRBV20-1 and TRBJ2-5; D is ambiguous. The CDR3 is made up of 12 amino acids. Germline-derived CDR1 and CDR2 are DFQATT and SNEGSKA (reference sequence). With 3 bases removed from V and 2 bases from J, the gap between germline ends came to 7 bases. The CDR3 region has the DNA TGCAGTGCTAGTGGGATTCAAGAGACCCAGTACTTC. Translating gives CSASGIQETQYF.

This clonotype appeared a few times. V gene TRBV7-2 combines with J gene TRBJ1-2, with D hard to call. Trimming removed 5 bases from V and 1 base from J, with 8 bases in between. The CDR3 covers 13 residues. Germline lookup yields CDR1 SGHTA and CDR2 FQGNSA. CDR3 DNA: TGTGCCAGCAGCCGCAGGTTTAACTATGGCTACACCTTC. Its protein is CASSRRFNYGYTF.

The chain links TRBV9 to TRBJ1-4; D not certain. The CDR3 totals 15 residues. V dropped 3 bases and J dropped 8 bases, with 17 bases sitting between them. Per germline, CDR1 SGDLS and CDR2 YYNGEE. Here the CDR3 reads CASSDTDDWGEKLFF. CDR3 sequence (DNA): TGTGCCAGCAGCGATACTGACGATTGGGGAGAAAAACTGTTTTTT. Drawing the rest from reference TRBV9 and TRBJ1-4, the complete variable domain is DSGVTQTPKHLITATGQRVTLRCSPRSGDLSVYWYQQSLDQGLQFLIQYYNGEERAKGNILERFSAQQFPDLHSELNLSSLELGDSALYFCASSDTDDWGEKLFFGSGTQLSVL.

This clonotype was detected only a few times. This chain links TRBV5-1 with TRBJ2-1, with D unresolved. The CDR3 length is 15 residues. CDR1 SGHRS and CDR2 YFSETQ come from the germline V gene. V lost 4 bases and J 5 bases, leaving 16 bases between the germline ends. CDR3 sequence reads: CASSPRSSLDNEQFF. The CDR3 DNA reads TGCGCCAGCAGCCCCAGGAGCAGCCTAGACAATGAGCAGTTCTTC.

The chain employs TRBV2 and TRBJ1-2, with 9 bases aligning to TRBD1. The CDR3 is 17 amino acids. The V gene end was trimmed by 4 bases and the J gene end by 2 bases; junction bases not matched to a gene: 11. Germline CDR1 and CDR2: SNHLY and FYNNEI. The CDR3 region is CASSARDRASGNYGYTF. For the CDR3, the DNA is TGTGCCAGCAGTGCCCGGGACAGGGCCTCGGGGAACTATGGCTACACCTTC. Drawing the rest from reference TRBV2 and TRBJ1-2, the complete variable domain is EPEVTQTPSHQVTQMGQEVILRCVPISNHLYFYWYRQILGQKVEFLVSFYNNEISEKSEIFDDQFSVERPDGSNFTLKIRSTKLEDSAMYFCASSARDRASGNYGYTFGSGTRLTVV.

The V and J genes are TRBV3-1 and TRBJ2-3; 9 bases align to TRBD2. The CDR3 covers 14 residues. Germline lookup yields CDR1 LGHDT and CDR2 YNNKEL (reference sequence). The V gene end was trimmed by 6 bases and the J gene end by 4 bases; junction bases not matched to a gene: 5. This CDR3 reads CASRGTSQSDTQYF. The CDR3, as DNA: TGTGCCAGCAGGGGGACTAGCCAATCAGATACGCAGTATTTT.

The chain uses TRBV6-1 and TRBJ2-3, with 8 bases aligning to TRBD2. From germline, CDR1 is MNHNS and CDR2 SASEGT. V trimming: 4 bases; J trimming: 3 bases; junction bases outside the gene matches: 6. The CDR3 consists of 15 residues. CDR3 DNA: TGTGCCAGCAGTGGACTAGCGATTGGGACAGATACGCAGTATTTT. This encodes CASSGLAIGTDTQYF.

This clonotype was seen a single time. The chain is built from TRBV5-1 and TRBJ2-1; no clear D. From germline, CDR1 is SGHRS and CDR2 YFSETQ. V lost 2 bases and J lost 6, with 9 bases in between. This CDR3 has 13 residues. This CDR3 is CASSLGASNEQFF. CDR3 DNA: TGCGCCAGCAGCTTAGGAGCGAGCAATGAGCAGTTCTTC. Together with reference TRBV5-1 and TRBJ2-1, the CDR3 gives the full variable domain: KAGVTQTPRYLIKTRGQQVTLSCSPISGHRSVSWYQQTPGQGLQFLFEYFSETQRNKGNFPGRFSGRQFSNSRSEMNVSTLELGDSALYLCASSLGASNEQFFGPGTRLTVL.